This TCR beta chain was recovered during a study of blood T cells in healthy people across ages. Combining a sample-barcoded 5' primer with a J-beta primer mix, a second PCR ran for about 7 to 11 cycles. MiXCR, run by TCRdb on the 5' RACE reads, gives a single entry per CDR3 protein. Of around 800,000 distinct CDR3 sequences in the sample, 55% to 65% were seen once. In germline, CDR1 is MNHEY, CDR2 SMNVEV (reference sequence). V shed 5 bases, J shed 3 bases, and the junction held 5 bases outside the gene matches. There are 15 residues in the CDR3. V is TRBV27 and J is TRBJ2-1; TRBD2 aligns across 9 bases. The clonotype originates from a man aged 25 to 40 in good health. Source material: blood. This CDR3 is CASSARRGGYNEQFF. In DNA, the CDR3 is TGTGCCAGCAGTGCGAGGCGGGGGGGCTACAATGAGCAGTTCTTC.